The present T cell receptor beta chain was sequenced within a study of shared clonotypes between healthy human individuals. Across the whole study: In total, the donors were two women and a few men aged 18 to 49. The study, taken as a whole, reports: Sharing across four donors was highest in naive CD4 (roughly 5%) and lowest in memory CD8 (approximately 0.4%). A reduction in generation probabilities was seen for non-shared clonotypes relative to those shared by all four donors.

Libraries were prepared by immunoSEQ multiplex PCR; TCRdb keeps only in-frame clonotypes and omits some of them. The table shows roughly 2 million clones, with approximately 94% occurring only once. V was pared by 8 bases and J by 14 bases, with 22 bases between. Germline CDR1 is SNHLY and CDR2 is FYNNEI. This CDR3 has 13 residues. With respect to this clone: Its target is not known.

The chain couples TRBV2 to TRBJ2-1; TRBD2 might be the D (5 bases). Sequencing input: naive CD4+ T cells sorted from blood. Subset meaning: CD45RA+ positively selected. The TCR was taken from a man younger than 35 in good health. The CDR3: CASQDRTGITEFF. The CDR3 region has the DNA TGTGCCAGCCAAGACCGGACGGGAATAACGGAGTTCTTC.